This is a list of T cell receptor beta chains from one sample in a study of blood T cell repertoires in COVID-19. TCRdb's table, derived via immunoSEQ multiplex PCR, lists solely in-frame clones and lacks some. Among about 420,000 clones listed, 85% to 90% were seen once. The sample was peripheral blood. The receptors were gathered from a man between 18 and 29 years old with COVID-19, enrolled during active disease. Each CDR3 is given with its conserved first and last residue. The D gene is left open where the match is weak. The listing skips clone size in some rows; elsewhere it reads once, few, many or a size class.

TRBV4-1	TRBD1	-	TRBJ2-3	16	TGCGCCAGCAGCCAGTCCGGGACAGAAGGTTCAGATACGCAGTATTTT	CASSQSGTEGSDTQYF
TRBV9	TRBD2	-	TRBJ2-3	21	TGTGCCAGCAGCGGGGTAACACCGGGACTAGCGGGGCGATCCGACACAGATACGCAGTATTTT	CASSGVTPGLAGRSDTDTQYF
TRBV10-2	TRBD1	once	TRBJ1-2	13	TGCGCCAGCAGGGCAACAGGGGGCGGTGGCTACACCTTC	CASRATGGGGYTF
TRBV24-1	TRBD1	-	TRBJ2-5	15	TGTGCCACCAGTGATTTGCGGACAGGGAGGGAGACCCAGTACTTC	CATSDLRTGRETQYF
TRBV5-6	TRBD1	-	TRBJ1-2	15	TGTGCCAGCAGCTCCTGGGGACAGGTCCTCTATGGCTACACCTTC	CASSSWGQVLYGYTF
TRBV7-3	-	once	TRBJ2-1	14	TGTGCCAGCAGCTTAACGAAGAAGGGAGATGAGCAGTTCTTC	CASSLTKKGDEQFF
TRBV18	-	-	TRBJ2-5	13	TGTGCCAGCTCACCGGGCCTACAAGAGACCCAGTACTTC	CASSPGLQETQYF
TRBV11-3	TRBD1	-	TRBJ2-7	15	TGTGCCAGCAGCCCGGATTACAGGGGGCAGTACGAGCAGTACTTC	CASSPDYRGQYEQYF
TRBV14	-	-	TRBJ2-1	15	TGTGCCAGCAGCCAAGCAAGACTAGTTACGGATGAGCAGTTCTTC	CASSQARLVTDEQFF
TRBV7-9	TRBD2	-	TRBJ2-3	18	TGTGCCAGCAGCCCACGACTAGCGGGGGGGCATAGCACAGATACGCAGTATTTT	CASSPRLAGGHSTDTQYF
TRBV7-9	TRBD2	few	TRBJ2-1	15	TGTGCCAGCAGCTTATCAGCGGGGACCTACAATGAGCAGTTCTTC	CASSLSAGTYNEQFF
TRBV18	TRBD2	-	TRBJ2-7	15	TGTGCCAGCTCCCCCGGGACTAGCGGAAACTACGAGCAGTACTTC	CASSPGTSGNYEQYF
TRBV11-2	TRBD1	-	TRBJ2-1	16	TGTGCCAGCAGCTCCAACAGGGGTCCTAGGGTCAATGAGCAGTTCTTC	CASSSNRGPRVNEQFF
TRBV5-8	-	-	TRBJ1-2	14	TGTGCCAGCAGCTTGGTTCCAGGGCACTATGGCTACACCTTC	CASSLVPGHYGYTF
TRBV2	-	-	TRBJ2-3	15	TGTGCCAGCAGTGTAAGATTAGCGTCCACAGATACGCAGTATTTT	CASSVRLASTDTQYF
TRBV11-2	TRBD1	-	TRBJ2-1	19	TGTGCCAGCAGCAGCCGGGACAGGGGGCGTCACAGCTCCTACAATGAGCAGTTCTTC	CASSSRDRGRHSSYNEQFF
TRBV30	TRBD1	-	TRBJ1-6	13	TGTGCCTGGAGTGAAGAAGGGGGCTCACCCCTCCACTTT	CAWSEEGGSPLHF
TRBV5-4	-	-	TRBJ1-4	14	TGTGCCAGCAGCGGGGACATCGGGGATGAAAAACTGTTTTTT	CASSGDIGDEKLFF
TRBV4-2	-	-	TRBJ2-2	15	TGTGCCAGCAGCCAAGACAGGGGGAACACCGGGGAGCTGTTTTTT	CASSQDRGNTGELFF
TRBV23-1	-	-	TRBJ1-5	21	TGCGCCAGCAGTCAAACCCCCTGCAGGGTAATGGCGGTAAATAGCAATCAGCCCCAGCATTTT	CASSQTPCRVMAVNSNQPQHF
TRBV4-1	TRBD2	-	TRBJ2-1	18	TGCGCCAGCAGCCAAGATCCCCCGGGACTAGCGCTCTACAATGAGCAGTTCTTC	CASSQDPPGLALYNEQFF
TRBV27	TRBD2	-	TRBJ2-5	20	TGTGCCAGCAGTTCTCGACTAGCGGGAGGGCTTGGAGCCCGGCGAGAGACCCAGTACTTC	CASSSRLAGGLGARRETQYF
TRBV7-2	TRBD1	-	TRBJ1-3	15	TGTGCCAGCAGCACGACAGGGCTTGCTGGAAACACCATATATTTT	CASSTTGLAGNTIYF
TRBV19	TRBD1	-	TRBJ1-1	15	TGTGCCAGTAGTATAGGGGGCAGGGGGGACACTGAAGCTTTCTTT	CASSIGGRGDTEAFF
TRBV18	TRBD2	-	TRBJ2-1	15	TGTGCCAGCTCACCACTAGCGGGGACCTACAATGAGCAGTTCTTC	CASSPLAGTYNEQFF
TRBV5-1	TRBD1	-	TRBJ1-3	18	TGCGCCAGCAGCTTGGGTTGGGGGACAGATTTCTCTGGAAACACCATATATTTT	CASSLGWGTDFSGNTIYF
TRBV11-2	-	-	TRBJ2-2	15	TGTGCCAGCAGCATCCTCCTAGGGGACACCGGGGAGCTGTTTTTT	CASSILLGDTGELFF
TRBV7-9	TRBD2	-	TRBJ2-7	15	TGTGCCAGCAGCCCTAGCGGGGCCCCCTCCTACGAGCAGTACTTC	CASSPSGAPSYEQYF
TRBV3-1/TRBV3-2	-	-	TRBJ1-5	12	TGTGCCAGCAGCCAAGATAGTCAGCCCCAGCATTTT	CASSQDSQPQHF
TRBV28	-	-	TRBJ2-4	15	TGTGCCAGCAGTTTTCGGCTGGGGGCTAAAAACATTCAGTACTTC	CASSFRLGAKNIQYF
TRBV14	-	-	TRBJ2-7	12	TGTGCCAGCAGCCAAGATCGACTGGAGCAGTACTTC	CASSQDRLEQYF
TRBV4-1	-	-	TRBJ2-1	15	TGCGCCAGCAGCCAAAGGTCGGAGTCCTACAATGAGCAGTTCTTC	CASSQRSESYNEQFF
TRBV5-6	-	-	TRBJ1-2	18	TGTGCCAGCAGCTTGGGATTTGGCGGATTGGCCCATTGGTTTGGCTACACCTTC	CASSLGFGGLAHWFGYTF